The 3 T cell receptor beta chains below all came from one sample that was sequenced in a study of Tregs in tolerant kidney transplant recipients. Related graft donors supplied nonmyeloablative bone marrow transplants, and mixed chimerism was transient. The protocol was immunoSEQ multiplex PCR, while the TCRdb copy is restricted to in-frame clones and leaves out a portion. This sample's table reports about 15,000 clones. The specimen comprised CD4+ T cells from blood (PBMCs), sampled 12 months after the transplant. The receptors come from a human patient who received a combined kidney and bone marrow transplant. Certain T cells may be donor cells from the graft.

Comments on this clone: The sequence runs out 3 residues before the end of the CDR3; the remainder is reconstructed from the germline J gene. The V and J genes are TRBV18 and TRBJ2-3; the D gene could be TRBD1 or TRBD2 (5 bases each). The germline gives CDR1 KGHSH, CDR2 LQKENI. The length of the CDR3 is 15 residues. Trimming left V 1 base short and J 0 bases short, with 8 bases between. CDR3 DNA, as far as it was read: TGTGCCAGCTCACCACGAGGGGATAGCACAGATACG. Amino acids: CASSPRGDSTDT. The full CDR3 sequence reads CASSPRGDSTDTQYF.

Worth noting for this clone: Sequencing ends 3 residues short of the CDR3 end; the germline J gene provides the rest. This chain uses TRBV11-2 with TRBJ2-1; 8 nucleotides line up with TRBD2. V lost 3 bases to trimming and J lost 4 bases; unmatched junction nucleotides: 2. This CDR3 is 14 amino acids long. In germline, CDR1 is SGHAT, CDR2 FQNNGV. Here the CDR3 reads CASSFRLAYNEQFF. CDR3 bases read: TGTGCCAGCAGCTTCCGACTAGCGTACAATGAG.

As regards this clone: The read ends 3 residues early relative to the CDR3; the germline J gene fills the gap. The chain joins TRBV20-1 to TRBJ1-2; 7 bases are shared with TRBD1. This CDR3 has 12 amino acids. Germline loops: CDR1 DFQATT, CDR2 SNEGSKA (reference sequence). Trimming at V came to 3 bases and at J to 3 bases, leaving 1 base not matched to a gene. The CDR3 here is CSARGTDYGYTF. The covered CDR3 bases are TGCAGTGCTAGGGGGACAGACTATGGC.